The entry below describes one TCR beta chain. A junction end diverges from the germline sequence, so it may reflect a read error. These data come from a study of blood T cells in healthy people across ages. PCR was performed a second time for roughly 7 to 12 cycles using a sample-barcoded 5' primer and a J-beta primer mix. MiXCR was run by TCRdb on the 5' RACE reads, yielding one entry per CDR3 protein. The table shows 1.6 million or so distinct CDR3 sequences, with almost 35% occurring only once. CDR1 is PRHDT, CDR2 FYEKMQ, per germline (reference sequence). This CDR3 is built from 15 residues. The sequenced sample was blood. This receptor was identified in a young woman in good health. V gene TRBV13 combines with J gene TRBJ2-1; 8 bases are a match to TRBD2. CDR3 sequence: CAGSSGGTSYNEQFF. CDR3 sequence (DNA): TGTGCCGGCAGCTCGGGGGGGACCTCCTACAATGAGCAGTTCTTC.